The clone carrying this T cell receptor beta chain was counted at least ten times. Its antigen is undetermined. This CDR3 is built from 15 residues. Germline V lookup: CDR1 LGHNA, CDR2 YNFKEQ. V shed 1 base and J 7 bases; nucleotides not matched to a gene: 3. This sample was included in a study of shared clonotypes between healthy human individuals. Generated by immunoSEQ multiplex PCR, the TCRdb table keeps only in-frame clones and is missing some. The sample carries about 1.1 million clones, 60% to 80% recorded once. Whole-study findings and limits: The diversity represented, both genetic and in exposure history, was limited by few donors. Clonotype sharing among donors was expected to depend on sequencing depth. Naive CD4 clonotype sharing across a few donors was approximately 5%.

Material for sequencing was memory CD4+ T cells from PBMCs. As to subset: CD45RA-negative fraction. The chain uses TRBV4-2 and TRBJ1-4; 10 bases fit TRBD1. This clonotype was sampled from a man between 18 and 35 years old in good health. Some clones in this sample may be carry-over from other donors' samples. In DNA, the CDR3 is TGTGCCAGCAGCCAAGGGACAGGGGGTTTTGAAAAACTGTTTTTT. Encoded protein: CASSQGTGGFEKLFF.